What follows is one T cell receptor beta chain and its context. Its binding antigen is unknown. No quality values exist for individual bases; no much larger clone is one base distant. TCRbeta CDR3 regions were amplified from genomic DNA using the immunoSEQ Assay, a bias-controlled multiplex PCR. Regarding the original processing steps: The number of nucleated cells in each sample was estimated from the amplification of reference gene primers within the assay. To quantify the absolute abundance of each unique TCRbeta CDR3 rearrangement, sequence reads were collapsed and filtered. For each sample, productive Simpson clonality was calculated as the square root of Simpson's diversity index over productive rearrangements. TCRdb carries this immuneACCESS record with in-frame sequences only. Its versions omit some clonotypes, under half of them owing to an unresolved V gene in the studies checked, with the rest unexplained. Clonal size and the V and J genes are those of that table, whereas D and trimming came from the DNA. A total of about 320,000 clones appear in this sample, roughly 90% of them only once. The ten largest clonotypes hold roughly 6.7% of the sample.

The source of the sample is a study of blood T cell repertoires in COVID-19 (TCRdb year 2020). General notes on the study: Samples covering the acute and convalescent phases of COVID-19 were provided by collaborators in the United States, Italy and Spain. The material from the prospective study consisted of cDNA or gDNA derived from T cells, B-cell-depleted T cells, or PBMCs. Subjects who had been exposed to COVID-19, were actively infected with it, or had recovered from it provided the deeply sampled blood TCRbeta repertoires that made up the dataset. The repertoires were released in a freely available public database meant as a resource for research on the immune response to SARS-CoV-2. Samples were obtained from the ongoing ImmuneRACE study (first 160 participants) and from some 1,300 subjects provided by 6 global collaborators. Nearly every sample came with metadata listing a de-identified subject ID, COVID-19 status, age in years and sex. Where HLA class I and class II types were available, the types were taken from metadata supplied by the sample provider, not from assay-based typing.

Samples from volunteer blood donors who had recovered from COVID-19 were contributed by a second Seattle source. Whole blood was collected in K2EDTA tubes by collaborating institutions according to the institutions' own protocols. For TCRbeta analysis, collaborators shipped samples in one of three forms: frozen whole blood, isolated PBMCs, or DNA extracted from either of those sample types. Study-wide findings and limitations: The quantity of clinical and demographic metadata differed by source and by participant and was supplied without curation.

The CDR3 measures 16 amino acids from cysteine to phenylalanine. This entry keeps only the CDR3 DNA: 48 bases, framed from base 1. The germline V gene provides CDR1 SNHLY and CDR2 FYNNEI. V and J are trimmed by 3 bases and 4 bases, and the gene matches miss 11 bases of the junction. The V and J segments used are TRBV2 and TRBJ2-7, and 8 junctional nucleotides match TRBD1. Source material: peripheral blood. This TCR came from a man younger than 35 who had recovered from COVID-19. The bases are TGTGCCAGCAGTGACCTAGCTTGGACAGGGCCTTACGAGCAGTACTTC. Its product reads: CASSDLAWTGPYEQYF. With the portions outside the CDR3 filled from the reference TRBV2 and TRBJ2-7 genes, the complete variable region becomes EPEVTQTPSHQVTQMGQEVILRCVPISNHLYFYWYRQILGQKVEFLVSFYNNEISEKSEIFDDQFSVERPDGSNFTLKIRSTKLEDSAMYFCASSDLAWTGPYEQYFGPGTRLTVT.